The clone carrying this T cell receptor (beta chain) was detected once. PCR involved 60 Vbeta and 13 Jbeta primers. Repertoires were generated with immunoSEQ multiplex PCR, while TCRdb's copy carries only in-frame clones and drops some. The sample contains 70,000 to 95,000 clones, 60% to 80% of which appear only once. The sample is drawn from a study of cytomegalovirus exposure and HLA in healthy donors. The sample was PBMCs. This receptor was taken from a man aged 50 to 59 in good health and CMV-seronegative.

CDR3 amino acids: CASSLALGNTEAFF. CDR3 coding DNA: TGCGCCAGCAGCTTGGCGCTAGGGAACACTGAAGCTTTCTTT. This chain links TRBV5-1 with TRBJ1-1; D not certain. Trimming cost V 0 bases and J 1 base, with 7 bases left between them. This CDR3 spans 14 amino acids. Germline V CDR1 and CDR2: SGHRS, YFSETQ.